The 21 T cell receptor beta chains reported below all come from one sample, sequenced in a study of blood T cell repertoires in COVID-19. Profiling relied on immunoSEQ multiplex PCR, and the TCRdb table lists in-frame clones only, not all of them. The top ten clones hold about 1.6% of a sample with roughly 410,000 clones, around nine tenths of them seen once. The material sequenced was peripheral blood. The receptors originated from a woman aged 40 to 50 with COVID-19, enrolled during active disease.

This chain uses TRBV14 with TRBJ1-2; D unresolved. V lost 4 bases, J lost 3 bases, and 15 bases lay in between. The CDR3 is 15 amino acids. Germline V CDR1 and CDR2: SGHDN, FVKESK. Written as DNA, the CDR3 is TGTGCCAGCAGCCCCCGTGGAGTTTGGGACTATGGCTACACCTTC. Its protein product is CASSPRGVWDYGYTF.

The chain has TRBV14 and TRBJ1-6; 8 bases agree with TRBD1. The CDR3 runs to 15 residues. Germline trimming cut 4 bases from V and 6 bases from J; bases unmatched to any gene: 5. Germline V gives CDR1 SGHDN, CDR2 FVKESK. CDR3: CASSPLGQVNSPLHF. The DNA of the CDR3 is TGTGCCAGCAGCCCCTTGGGACAGGTTAATTCACCCCTCCACTTT.

The V call is TRBV21-1, the J call TRBJ1-5. TRBV21-1 is a pseudogene segment. The CDR3 is made up of 13 amino acids. CDR3 residues: CASSSSVRQPQHF. Here the CDR3 DNA reads TGTGCCAGCAGCTCCTCGGTCCGACAGCCCCAGCATTTT.

V usage is TRBV11-2 and J usage is TRBJ2-2; D is perhaps TRBD1 (6 bases). This CDR3 has 19 residues. Deletions cut 1 base from V and 4 bases from J, with 22 bases between. Looked up from germline, CDR1 is SGHAT and CDR2 is FQNNGV. The CDR3 loop reads CASSLGMTGHVLGTGELFF. CDR3 coding DNA: TGTGCCAGCAGCTTAGGGATGACAGGCCACGTACTCGGCACCGGGGAGCTGTTTTTT. Together with reference TRBV11-2 and TRBJ2-2, the CDR3 gives the full variable domain: EAGVAQSPRYKIIEKRQSVAFWCNPISGHATLYWYQQILGQGPKLLIQFQNNGVVDDSQLPKDRFSAERLKGVDSTLKIQPAKLEDSAVYLCASSLGMTGHVLGTGELFFGEGSRLTVL.

In this sample, this clone turned up many times. The chain has TRBV7-9 and TRBJ1-2, with 8 bases aligning to TRBD1. The length of the CDR3 is 14 residues. Germline V gives CDR1 SEHNR, CDR2 FQNEAQ (reference sequence). J lost 6 bases, V lost 5 bases, and 8 bases had no gene match. The CDR3 protein is CASSAETGAHGYTF. Here the CDR3 DNA reads TGTGCCAGCAGCGCAGAGACAGGGGCTCATGGCTACACCTTC.

V usage is TRBV15 and J usage is TRBJ1-2; D is unresolved. This CDR3 has 13 residues. V shed 5 bases and J shed 2 bases, with 9 bases lying between them. Germline CDR1 LNHNV, CDR2 YYDKDF (reference sequence). The CDR3 reads CATSGSGNYGYTF. For the CDR3, the DNA is TGTGCCACCAGCGGGTCCGGGAACTATGGCTACACCTTC.

This clone was counted a single time. J is TRBJ2-7 and V is TRBV25-1, with 8 bases that match TRBD2. This CDR3 comprises 15 residues. Losses at the gene ends were 1 base for V and 3 bases for J; bases not matched to a gene: 5. Germline values: CDR1 MGHDK, CDR2 SYGVNS. CDR3 region: CASSESGTRDYEQYF. As DNA, the CDR3 is TGTGCCAGCAGTGAATCCGGGACTAGAGACTACGAGCAGTACTTC.

The chain uses TRBV2 and TRBJ1-1, with a tentative D call TRBD1 (5 bases). Germline V gives CDR1 SNHLY, CDR2 FYNNEI. V lost 5 bases, J lost 2 bases, and 12 bases lay in between. The CDR3 spans 14 residues. CDR3 coding DNA: TGTGCCAGCAGTCCCCTGACAGCAAACACTGAAGCTTTCTTT. Translation: CASSPLTANTEAFF.

This clone was seen a handful of times. This chain connects TRBV9 to TRBJ1-3; TRBD1 might be the D (5 bases). Trimming removed 0 bases from V and 2 bases from J, with 15 bases in between. Germline V CDR1 and CDR2: SGDLS, YYNGEE. This CDR3 comprises 17 residues. The CDR3 nucleotides are TGTGCCAGCAGCGTAGCTGGAGACAGCAATGCTGGAAACACCATATATTTT. Translation gives CASSVAGDSNAGNTIYF.

This rearrangement joins TRBV27 to TRBJ2-3; 7 bases map to TRBD2. The germline gives CDR1 MNHEY, CDR2 SMNVEV (reference sequence). The CDR3 is 15 amino acids. Unmatched junction bases numbered 13, after V lost 5 bases and J lost 8 bases. This chain's CDR3 is CASSPWRESAPTQYF. The CDR3 DNA reads TGTGCCAGCAGTCCCTGGCGGGAGTCGGCTCCTACGCAGTATTTT.

CDR3 amino acids: CAIVAGAANTGELFF. The CDR3 DNA reads TGTGCTATAGTAGCGGGGGCAGCGAACACCGGGGAGCTGTTTTTT. This chain links TRBV7-7 with TRBJ2-2; 9 nucleotides agree with TRBD2. Looked up from germline, CDR1 is SSHAT and CDR2 is FNYEAQ (reference sequence). The CDR3 has 15 residues.

This rearrangement joins TRBV6-2 or TRBV6-3 to TRBJ2-1; 14 bases line up with TRBD2. Germline assignment: CDR1 MNHEY and CDR2 SVGEGT. This CDR3 comprises 16 residues. V lost 5 bases to trimming and J lost 6 bases; unmatched junction nucleotides: 6. CDR3 protein: CASSKWGTSGSNEQFF. In nucleotides, the CDR3 is TGTGCCAGCAGTAAATGGGGGACTAGCGGGAGCAATGAGCAGTTCTTC.

V gene TRBV28 combines with J gene TRBJ1-5; D may be TRBD1 (5 bases). The CDR3 totals 13 residues. Per the germline V gene, CDR1 is MDHEN and CDR2 is SYDVKM. V lost 4 bases, J lost 5 bases, and 9 bases lay in between. The CDR3 DNA reads as TGTGCCAGCAGTTATTTAGGGGATCAGCCCCAGCATTTT. Its translation: CASSYLGDQPQHF.

This clone has only one observation. This sequence joins TRBV9 and TRBJ2-1; TRBD2 matches 9 bases. Losses at the gene ends were 0 bases for V and 4 bases for J; bases not matched to a gene: 5. CDR1 and CDR2 (germline): SGDLS, YYNGEE. CDR3 length: 16 amino acids. The CDR3 DNA is TGTGCCAGCAGCGTAGCCCGACTAGCGGCATACAATGAGCAGTTCTTC. Its protein product is CASSVARLAAYNEQFF.

V gene TRBV19 combines with J gene TRBJ1-1; D is unresolved. The CDR3 extends over 14 amino acids. The V end was cut by 4 bases, the J end by 4 bases, with 13 bases between. CDR1 LNHDA and CDR2 SQIVND come from the germline V gene (reference sequence). The CDR3 loop is CASSTGYTGTEAFF. CDR3 sequence (DNA): TGTGCCAGTAGTACGGGGTACACTGGCACTGAAGCTTTCTTT. Using reference TRBV19 and TRBJ1-1 for the parts outside the CDR3, the full variable domain is DGGITQSPKYLFRKEGQNVTLSCEQNLNHDAMYWYRQDPGQGLRLIYYSQIVNDFQKGDIAEGYSVSREKKESFPLTVTSAQKNPTAFYLCASSTGYTGTEAFFGQGTRLTVV.

The genes are TRBV5-1 and TRBJ1-4; maybe TRBD1 (5 bases). V was pared by 1 base and J by 9 bases, with 10 bases between. Germline CDR1 SGHRS, CDR2 YFSETQ. This CDR3 comprises 13 residues. CDR3 DNA: TGCGCCAGCAGCTTGAGTGGGGGGAAAAAACTGTTTTTT. Its translation: CASSLSGGKKLFF. The whole variable domain, filled in from reference TRBV5-1 and TRBJ1-4, reads KAGVTQTPRYLIKTRGQQVTLSCSPISGHRSVSWYQQTPGQGLQFLFEYFSETQRNKGNFPGRFSGRQFSNSRSEMNVSTLELGDSALYLCASSLSGGKKLFFGSGTQLSVL.

The rearrangement links TRBV7-2 to TRBJ1-6, with D perhaps matching TRBD1 (5 bases). V was cut by 5 bases and J by 3 bases, with 14 bases left in between. Germline V gives CDR1 SGHTA, CDR2 FQGNSA. The CDR3 is 16 amino acids. The CDR3 sequence: CASSPVRQLYNSPLHF. The CDR3 DNA reads TGTGCCAGCAGCCCGGTGAGACAGCTCTATAATTCACCCCTCCACTTT.

The chain uses TRBV4-3 and TRBJ2-7, with 8 bases aligning to TRBD2. The CDR3 runs 15 residues. The V and J ends lost 1 base and 5 bases, in that order; junction bases with no gene match: 7. CDR1 LGHNA and CDR2 YSLEER come from the germline V gene. CDR3 sequence reads: CASSQAWRGANEQYF. CDR3 sequence (DNA): TGCGCCAGCAGCCAAGCTTGGCGGGGGGCTAACGAGCAGTACTTC.

The rearrangement uses TRBV28 and TRBJ1-4, with D possibly being TRBD1 (6 bases). From germline, CDR1 is MDHEN and CDR2 SYDVKM. This CDR3 comprises 17 residues. The V gene lost 8 bases and the J gene lost 2 bases, with 21 bases spanning the gap. The CDR3 reads CASGLTPTGPTNEKLFF. In DNA, the CDR3 is TGTGCCAGCGGCTTGACACCTACAGGGCCGACTAATGAAAAACTGTTTTTT. The full variable domain, completed using reference TRBV28 and TRBJ1-4, is DVKVTQSSRYLVKRTGEKVFLECVQDMDHENMFWYRQDPGLGLRLIYFSYDVKMKEKGDIPEGYSVSREKKERFSLILESASTNQTSMYLCASGLTPTGPTNEKLFFGSGTQLSVL.

The rearrangement joins TRBV3-1 (or the pseudogene TRBV3-2) to TRBJ2-2, with D uncertain. CDR3 length: 15 amino acids. Trimming removed 2 bases from V and 0 bases from J, with 7 bases in between. Germline V gene data show CDR1 as LGHDT and CDR2 as YNNKEL (reference sequence). As DNA, the CDR3 is TGTGCCAGCAGCCAAAGACATACGAACACCGGGGAGCTGTTTTTT. Protein product: CASSQRHTNTGELFF.

CDR3 region: CASSLGRGNSGNTIYF. Here the CDR3 DNA reads TGTGCCAGCAGCTTAGGGCGGGGGAACTCTGGAAACACCATATATTTT. The chain couples TRBV11-2 to TRBJ1-3; D possibly corresponds to TRBD1 (5 bases). Germline CDR1 and CDR2: SGHAT and FQNNGV. The CDR3 consists of 16 residues. V lost 1 base to trimming and J lost 0 bases, with 10 bases between them. Based on the CDR3 plus reference TRBV11-2 and TRBJ1-3, the full variable domain is EAGVAQSPRYKIIEKRQSVAFWCNPISGHATLYWYQQILGQGPKLLIQFQNNGVVDDSQLPKDRFSAERLKGVDSTLKIQPAKLEDSAVYLCASSLGRGNSGNTIYFGEGSWLTVV.